This entry concerns a single T cell receptor (beta chain). As yet, its antigen is unknown. This sample was taken from a study of cytomegalovirus exposure and HLA in healthy donors. Clones were sequenced by immunoSEQ multiplex PCR, and TCRdb holds only the in-frame ones, with some missing. The data show roughly 100,000 clones, with about 88% seen just once and under 4.5% held by the top ten. Germline V CDR1 and CDR2: MGHRA, YSYEKL. The V and J ends lost 3 bases and 6 bases respectively, with 15 bases between them. This CDR3 comprises 14 residues. General study results and limits: First-cohort TCR clusters were later found to tend to co-occur in the 120 or so validation repertoires. Specificity of three CMV-associated chains for CMV antigens was verified in vitro.

Specimen: PBMCs. The gene calls are TRBV4-1 and TRBJ2-7; weak D call: TRBD2 (7 bases). The receptor was derived from a woman aged 18-35 years in good health and CMV-seropositive. CDR3 nucleotides: TGCGCCAGCAGCCAGGTGGGGGGGGGCTCCGAGCAGTACTTC. Translation: CASSQVGGGSEQYF.